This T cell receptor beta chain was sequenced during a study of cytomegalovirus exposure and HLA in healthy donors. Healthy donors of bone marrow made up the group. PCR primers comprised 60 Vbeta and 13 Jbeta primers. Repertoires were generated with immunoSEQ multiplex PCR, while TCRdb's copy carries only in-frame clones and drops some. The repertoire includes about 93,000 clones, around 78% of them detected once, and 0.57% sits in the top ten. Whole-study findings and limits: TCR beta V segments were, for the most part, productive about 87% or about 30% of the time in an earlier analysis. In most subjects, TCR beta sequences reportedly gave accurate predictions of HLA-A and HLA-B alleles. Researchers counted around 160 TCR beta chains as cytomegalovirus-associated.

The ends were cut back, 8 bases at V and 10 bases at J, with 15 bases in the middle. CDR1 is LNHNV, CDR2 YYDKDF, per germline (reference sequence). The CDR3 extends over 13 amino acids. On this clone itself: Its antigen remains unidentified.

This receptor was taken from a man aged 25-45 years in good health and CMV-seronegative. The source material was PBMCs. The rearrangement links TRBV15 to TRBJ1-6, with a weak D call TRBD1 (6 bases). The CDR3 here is CATEDRPGSPLHF. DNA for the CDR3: TGTGCCACCGAAGACAGGCCAGGCTCACCCCTCCACTTT.